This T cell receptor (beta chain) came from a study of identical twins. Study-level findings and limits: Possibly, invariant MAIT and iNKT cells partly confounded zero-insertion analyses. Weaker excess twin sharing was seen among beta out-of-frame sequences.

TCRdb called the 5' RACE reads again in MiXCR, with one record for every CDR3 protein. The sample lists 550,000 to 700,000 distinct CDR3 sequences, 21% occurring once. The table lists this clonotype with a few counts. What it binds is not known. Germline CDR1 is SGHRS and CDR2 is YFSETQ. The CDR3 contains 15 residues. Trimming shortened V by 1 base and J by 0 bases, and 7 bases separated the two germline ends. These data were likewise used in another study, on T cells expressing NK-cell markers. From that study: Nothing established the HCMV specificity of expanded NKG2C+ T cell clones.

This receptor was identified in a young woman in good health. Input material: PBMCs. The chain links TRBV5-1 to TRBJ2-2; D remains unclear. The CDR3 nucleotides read TGCGCCAGCAGCTTGCGATTCGCGAACACCGGGGAGCTGTTTTTT. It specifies CASSLRFANTGELFF.